This T cell receptor beta chain was captured by sequencing in a study of T cell repertoires in cytomegalovirus infection. Whole-study findings and limits: Dominating the ex vivo response were HLA-C-restricted CMV-specific TCR beta clonotypes.

The trim removed 3 bases at V and 3 bases at J, leaving 6 bases unmatched. Per germline, CDR1 DFQATT and CDR2 SNEGSKA (reference sequence). The CDR3 consists of 16 residues. TCRdb ran MiXCR on the reads and lists one entry per CDR3 protein. The sample includes about 150,000 distinct CDR3 sequences, about 25% of them seen just once. As concerns this clonotype: Antigen: not known.

V is TRBV20-1 and J is TRBJ2-4; 12 positions match TRBD2. The sequence came from a human donor in good health (CMV status not recorded). Some clones in this sample may be carry-over from other donors' samples. Sequencing input: PBMCs. The chain's CDR3 is CSASYTSGRFKNIQYF. In nucleotides, the CDR3 is TGCAGTGCTAGTTATACTAGCGGGAGGTTCAAAAACATTCAGTACTTC.